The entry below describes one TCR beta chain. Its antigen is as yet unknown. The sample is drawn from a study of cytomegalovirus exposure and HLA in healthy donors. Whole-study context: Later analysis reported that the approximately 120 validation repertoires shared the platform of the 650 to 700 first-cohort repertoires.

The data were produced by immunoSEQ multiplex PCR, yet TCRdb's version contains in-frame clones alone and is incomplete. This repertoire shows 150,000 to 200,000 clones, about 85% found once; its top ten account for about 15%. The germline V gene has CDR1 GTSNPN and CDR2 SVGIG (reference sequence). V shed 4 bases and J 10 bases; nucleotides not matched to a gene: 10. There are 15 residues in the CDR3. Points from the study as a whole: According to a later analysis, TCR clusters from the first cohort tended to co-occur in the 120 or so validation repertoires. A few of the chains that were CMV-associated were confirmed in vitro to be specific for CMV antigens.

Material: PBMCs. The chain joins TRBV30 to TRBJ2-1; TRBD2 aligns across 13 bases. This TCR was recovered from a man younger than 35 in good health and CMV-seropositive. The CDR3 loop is CAWIPGLAGYREQFF. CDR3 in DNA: TGTGCCTGGATTCCGGGACTAGCGGGATATCGGGAGCAGTTCTTC.